Sequencing of this TCR beta chain was carried out in a study of response to subunit inactivated influenza vaccine. General study findings and limits: Authors suggested seasonal influenza vaccinations each recruit few new T cells.

Trimming cost V 0 bases and J 3 bases; bases outside gene matches: 7. Germline loops: CDR1 SGDLS, CDR2 YYNGEE. This CDR3 is built from 16 residues. TCRdb passed the RT-PCR reads through MiXCR, listing each CDR3 protein once. The repertoire has hundreds of thousands of distinct CDR3 sequences, roughly 14% of them found once; the top ten carry roughly 10%. In this sample, this clonotype turned up many times. Its target is not known. The chain is built from TRBV9 and TRBJ2-7; TRBD2 matches at 9 bases. This clonotype originated in a man aged 50 to 60 who received an inactivated influenza vaccine. The starting material was PBMCs from blood, obtained 11 to 12 days after vaccination. The CDR3 sequence is CASSVGPAREGYEQYF. The CDR3 nucleotides read TGTGCCAGCAGCGTAGGCCCGGCGCGGGAGGGCTACGAGCAGTACTTC.